The present T cell receptor beta chain was sequenced within a study of blood T cell repertoires in COVID-19. Study at large: COVID-19 samples, acute and convalescent, were from the United States, Italy and Spain.

CDR3 length: 19 amino acids. In germline, CDR1 is LGHNT, CDR2 FRNRAP. The V and J ends lost 0 bases and 0 bases respectively, with 15 bases between them. This clone was seen only once. Original processing methods: Amplifying reference gene primers gave estimates of nucleated cell counts. Clones were read by immunoSEQ multiplex PCR, and TCRdb kept only the in-frame ones, dropping some. Clonal size and the V and J genes are those of that table, whereas D and trimming came from the DNA. The sample has about 80,000 clones; about four fifths are singletons. Material for sequencing was peripheral blood. J is TRBJ1-6 and V is TRBV12-5, with D perhaps matching TRBD1 (5 bases). The receptor was derived from a man older than 75 with acute or convalescent COVID-19. As DNA, the CDR3 is TGTGCTAGTGGTTTGGTATACGGAACGGACACCTCCTATAATTCACCCCTCCACTTT. Its protein product is CASGLVYGTDTSYNSPLHF.